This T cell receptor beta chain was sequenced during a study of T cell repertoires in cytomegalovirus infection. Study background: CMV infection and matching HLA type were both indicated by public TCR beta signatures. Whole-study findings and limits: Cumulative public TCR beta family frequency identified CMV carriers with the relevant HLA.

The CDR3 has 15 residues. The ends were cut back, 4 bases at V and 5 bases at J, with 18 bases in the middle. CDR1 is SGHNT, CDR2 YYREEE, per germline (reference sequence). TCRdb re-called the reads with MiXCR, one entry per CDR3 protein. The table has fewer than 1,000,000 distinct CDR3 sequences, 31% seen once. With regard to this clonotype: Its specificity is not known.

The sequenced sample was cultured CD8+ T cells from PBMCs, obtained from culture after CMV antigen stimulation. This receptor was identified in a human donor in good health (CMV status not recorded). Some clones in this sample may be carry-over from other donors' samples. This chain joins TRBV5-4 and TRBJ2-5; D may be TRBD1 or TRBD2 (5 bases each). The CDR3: CASSPDRIGAETQYF. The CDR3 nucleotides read TGTGCCAGCAGCCCTGACCGGATCGGGGCTGAGACCCAGTACTTC.